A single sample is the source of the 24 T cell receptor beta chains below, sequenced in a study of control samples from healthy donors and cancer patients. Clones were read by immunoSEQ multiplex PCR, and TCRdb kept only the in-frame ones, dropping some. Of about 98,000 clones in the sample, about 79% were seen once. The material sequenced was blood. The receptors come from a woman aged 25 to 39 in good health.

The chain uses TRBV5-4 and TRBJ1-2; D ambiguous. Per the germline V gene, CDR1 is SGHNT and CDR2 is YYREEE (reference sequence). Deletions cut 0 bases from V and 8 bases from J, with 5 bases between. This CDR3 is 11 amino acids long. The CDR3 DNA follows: TGTGCCAGCAGCTTGGCTGGCGGCTACACCTTC. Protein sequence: CASSLAGGYTF.

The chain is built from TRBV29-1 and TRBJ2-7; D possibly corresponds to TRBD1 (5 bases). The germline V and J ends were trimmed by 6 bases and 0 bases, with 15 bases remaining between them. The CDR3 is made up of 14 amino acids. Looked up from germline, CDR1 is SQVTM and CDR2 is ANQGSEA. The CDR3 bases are TGCAGCGTAATCCAGGGAAAACGCTCCTACGAGCAGTACTTC. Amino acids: CSVIQGKRSYEQYF.

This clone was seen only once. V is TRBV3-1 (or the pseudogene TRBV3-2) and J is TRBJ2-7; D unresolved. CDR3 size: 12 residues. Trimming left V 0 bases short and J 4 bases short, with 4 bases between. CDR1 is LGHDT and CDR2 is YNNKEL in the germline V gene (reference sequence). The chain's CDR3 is CASSQDLYEQYF. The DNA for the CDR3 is TGTGCCAGCAGCCAAGATCTGTACGAGCAGTACTTC.

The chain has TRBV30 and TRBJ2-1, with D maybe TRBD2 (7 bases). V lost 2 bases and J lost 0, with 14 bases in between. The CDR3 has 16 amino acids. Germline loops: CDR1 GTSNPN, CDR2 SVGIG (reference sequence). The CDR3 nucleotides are TGTGCCTGGAGTAGGGGAGGGGGAAGCTCCTACAATGAGCAGTTCTTC. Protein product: CAWSRGGGSSYNEQFF.

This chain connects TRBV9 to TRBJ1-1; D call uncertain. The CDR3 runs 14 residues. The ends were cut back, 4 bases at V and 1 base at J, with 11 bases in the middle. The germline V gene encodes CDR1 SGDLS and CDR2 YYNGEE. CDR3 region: CASSTSWGNTEAFF. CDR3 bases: TGTGCCAGCAGCACCTCCTGGGGGAACACTGAAGCTTTCTTT.

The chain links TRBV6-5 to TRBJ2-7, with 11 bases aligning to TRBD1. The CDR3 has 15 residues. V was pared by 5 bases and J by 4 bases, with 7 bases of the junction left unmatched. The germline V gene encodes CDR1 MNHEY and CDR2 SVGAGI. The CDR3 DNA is TGTGCCAGCAGTCGGGACAGGGGGTTGAATTACGAGCAGTACTTC. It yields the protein CASSRDRGLNYEQYF.

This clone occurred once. The CDR3 DNA follows: TGTGCCAGCAGCTTAGGGCTAGCGGGGGGAGCAGATACGCAGTATTTT. It translates to CASSLGLAGGADTQYF. The chain uses TRBV11-3 and TRBJ2-3; 11 bases are shared with TRBD2. The CDR3 runs to 16 residues. The germline gives CDR1 SGHNT, CDR2 YENEEA. Losses at the gene ends were 1 base for V and 4 bases for J; bases not matched to a gene: 4.

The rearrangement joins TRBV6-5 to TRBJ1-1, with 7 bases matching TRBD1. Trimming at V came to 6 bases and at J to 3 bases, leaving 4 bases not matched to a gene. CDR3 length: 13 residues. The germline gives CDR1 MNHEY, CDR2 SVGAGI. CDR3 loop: CASSRDSDTEAFF. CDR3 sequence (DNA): TGTGCCAGCAGCCGGGACAGTGACACTGAAGCTTTCTTT.

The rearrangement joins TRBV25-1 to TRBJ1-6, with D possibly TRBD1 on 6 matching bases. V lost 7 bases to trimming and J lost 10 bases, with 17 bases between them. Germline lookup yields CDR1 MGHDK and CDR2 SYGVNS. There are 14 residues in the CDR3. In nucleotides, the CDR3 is TGTGCCAGCAACCAGAGGGGGGCCGGATCACCCCTCCACTTT. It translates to CASNQRGAGSPLHF.

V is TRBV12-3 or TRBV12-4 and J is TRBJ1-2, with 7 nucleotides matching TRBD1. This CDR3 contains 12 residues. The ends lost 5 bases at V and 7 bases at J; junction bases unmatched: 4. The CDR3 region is CASSRGLGGYTF. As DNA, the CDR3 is TGTGCCAGCAGTAGGGGGCTGGGTGGCTACACCTTC.

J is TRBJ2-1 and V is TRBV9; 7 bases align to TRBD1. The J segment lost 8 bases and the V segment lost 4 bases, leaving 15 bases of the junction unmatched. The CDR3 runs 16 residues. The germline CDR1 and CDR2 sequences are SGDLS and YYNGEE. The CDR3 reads CASSQRGGRLGDEQFF. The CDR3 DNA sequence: TGTGCCAGCAGCCAACGAGGGGGCAGGCTAGGCGATGAGCAGTTCTTC.

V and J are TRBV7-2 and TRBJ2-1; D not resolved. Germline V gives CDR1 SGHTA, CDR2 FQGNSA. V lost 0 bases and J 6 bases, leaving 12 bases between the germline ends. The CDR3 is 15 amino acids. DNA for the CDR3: TGTGCCAGCAGCTTAGCGATCACGCTAAGCAATGAGCAGTTCTTC. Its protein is CASSLAITLSNEQFF.

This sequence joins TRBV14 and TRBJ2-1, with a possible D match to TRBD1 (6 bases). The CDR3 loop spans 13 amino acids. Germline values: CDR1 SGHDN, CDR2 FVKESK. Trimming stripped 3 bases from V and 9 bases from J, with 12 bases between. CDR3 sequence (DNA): TGTGCCAGCAGCCAGACAGGTTGGGTTGAGCAGTTCTTC. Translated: CASSQTGWVEQFF.

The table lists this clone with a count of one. CDR3 DNA sequence: TGTGCCTGGAGTGTAGGAGGCAATCAGCCCCAGCATTTT. Translated, it gives CAWSVGGNQPQHF. This chain uses TRBV30 with TRBJ1-5; D is undetermined. From germline, CDR1 is GTSNPN and CDR2 SVGIG (reference sequence). Trimming removed 0 bases at V and 2 bases at J, with 5 bases between. The CDR3 has 13 residues.

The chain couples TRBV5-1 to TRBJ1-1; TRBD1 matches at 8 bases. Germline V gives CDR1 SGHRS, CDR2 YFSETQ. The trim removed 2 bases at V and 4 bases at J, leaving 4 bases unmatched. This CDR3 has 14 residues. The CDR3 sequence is CASSLTQGATEAFF. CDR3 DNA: TGCGCCAGCAGCTTAACCCAGGGGGCCACTGAAGCTTTCTTT. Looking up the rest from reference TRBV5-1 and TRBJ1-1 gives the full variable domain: KAGVTQTPRYLIKTRGQQVTLSCSPISGHRSVSWYQQTPGQGLQFLFEYFSETQRNKGNFPGRFSGRQFSNSRSEMNVSTLELGDSALYLCASSLTQGATEAFFGQGTRLTVV.

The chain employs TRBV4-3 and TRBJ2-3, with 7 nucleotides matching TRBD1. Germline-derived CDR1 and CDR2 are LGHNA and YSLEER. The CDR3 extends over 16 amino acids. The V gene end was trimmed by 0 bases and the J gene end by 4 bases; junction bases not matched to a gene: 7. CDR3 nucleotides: TGCGCCAGCAGCCAAGATCGGGGTCAGGGGGCAGATACGCAGTATTTT. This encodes CASSQDRGQGADTQYF.

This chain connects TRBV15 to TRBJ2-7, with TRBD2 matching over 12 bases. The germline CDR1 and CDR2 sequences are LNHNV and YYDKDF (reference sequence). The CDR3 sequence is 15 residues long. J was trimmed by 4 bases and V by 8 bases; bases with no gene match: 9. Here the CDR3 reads CATPARLAGEYEQYF. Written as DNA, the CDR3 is TGTGCCACCCCGGCCCGACTAGCGGGGGAGTACGAGCAGTACTTC.

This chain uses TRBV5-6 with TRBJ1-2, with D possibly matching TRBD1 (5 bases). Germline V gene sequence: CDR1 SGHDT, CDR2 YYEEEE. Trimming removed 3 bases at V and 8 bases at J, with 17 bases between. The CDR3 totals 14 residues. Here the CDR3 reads CASSSRDSKRGYTF. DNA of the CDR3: TGTGCCAGCAGCTCACGGGACTCCAAAAGGGGCTACACCTTC.

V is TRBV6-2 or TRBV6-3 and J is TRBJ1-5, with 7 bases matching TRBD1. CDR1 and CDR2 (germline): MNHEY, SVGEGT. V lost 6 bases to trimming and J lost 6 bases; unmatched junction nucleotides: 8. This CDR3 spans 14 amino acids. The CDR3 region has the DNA TGTGCCAGCAGCCAGGGACAGTCCAGTCAGCCCCAGCATTTT. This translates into CASSQGQSSQPQHF.

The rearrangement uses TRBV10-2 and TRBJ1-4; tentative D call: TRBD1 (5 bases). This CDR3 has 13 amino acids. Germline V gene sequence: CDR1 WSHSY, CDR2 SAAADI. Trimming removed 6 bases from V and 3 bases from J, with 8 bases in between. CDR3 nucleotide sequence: TGCGCCAGCAGAGGGACGGCTAATGAAAAACTGTTTTTT. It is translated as CASRGTANEKLFF.

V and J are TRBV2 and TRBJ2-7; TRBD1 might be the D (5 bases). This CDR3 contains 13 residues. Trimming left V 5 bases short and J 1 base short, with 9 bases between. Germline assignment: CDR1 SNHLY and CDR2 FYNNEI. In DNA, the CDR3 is TGTGCCAGCAGTAGGGGTAGTTCCTACGAGCAGTACTTC. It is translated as CASSRGSSYEQYF.

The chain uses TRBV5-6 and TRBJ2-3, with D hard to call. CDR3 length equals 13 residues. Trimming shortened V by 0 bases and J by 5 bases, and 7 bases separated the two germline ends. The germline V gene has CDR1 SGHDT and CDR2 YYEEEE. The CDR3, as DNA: TGTGCCAGCAGCTTGGCCGTCCGAGATACGCAGTATTTT. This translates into CASSLAVRDTQYF.

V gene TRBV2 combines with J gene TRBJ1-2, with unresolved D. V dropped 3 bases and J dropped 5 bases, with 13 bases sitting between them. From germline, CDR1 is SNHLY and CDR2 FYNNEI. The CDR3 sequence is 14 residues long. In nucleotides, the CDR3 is TGTGCCAGCAGTGATGGCGGGTTTGGATATGGCTACACCTTC. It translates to CASSDGGFGYGYTF.

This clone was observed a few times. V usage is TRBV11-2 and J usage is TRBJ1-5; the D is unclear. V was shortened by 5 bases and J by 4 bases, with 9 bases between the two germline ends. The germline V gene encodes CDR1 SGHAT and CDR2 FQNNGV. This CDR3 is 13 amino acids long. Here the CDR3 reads CASSPAINQPQHF. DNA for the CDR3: TGTGCCAGCAGCCCGGCCATAAATCAGCCCCAGCATTTT.